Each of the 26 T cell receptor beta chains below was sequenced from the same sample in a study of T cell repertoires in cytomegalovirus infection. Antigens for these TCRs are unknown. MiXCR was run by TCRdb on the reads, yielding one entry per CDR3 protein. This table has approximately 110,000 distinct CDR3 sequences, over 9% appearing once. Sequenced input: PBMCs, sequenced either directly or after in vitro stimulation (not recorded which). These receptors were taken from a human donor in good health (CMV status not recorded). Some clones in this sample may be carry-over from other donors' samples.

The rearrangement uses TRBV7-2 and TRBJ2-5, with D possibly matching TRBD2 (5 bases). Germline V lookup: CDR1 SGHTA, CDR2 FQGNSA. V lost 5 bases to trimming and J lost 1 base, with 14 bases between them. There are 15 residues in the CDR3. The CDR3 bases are TGTGCCAGCAGCCGACGGGAAGGGCGCCAAGAGACCCAGTACTTC. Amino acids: CASSRREGRQETQYF.

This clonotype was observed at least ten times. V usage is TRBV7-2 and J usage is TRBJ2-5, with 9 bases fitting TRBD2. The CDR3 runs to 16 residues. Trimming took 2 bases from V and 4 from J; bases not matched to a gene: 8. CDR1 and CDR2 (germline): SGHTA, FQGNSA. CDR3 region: CASSLSAGGGRETQYF. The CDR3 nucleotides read TGTGCCAGCAGCTTATCGGCGGGGGGGGGACGAGAGACCCAGTACTTC.

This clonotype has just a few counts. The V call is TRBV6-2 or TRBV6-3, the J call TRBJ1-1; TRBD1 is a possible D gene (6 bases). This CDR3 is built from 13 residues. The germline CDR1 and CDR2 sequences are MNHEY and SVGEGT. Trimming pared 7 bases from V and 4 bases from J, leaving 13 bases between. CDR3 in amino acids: CASKQGGRTEAFF. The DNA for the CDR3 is TGTGCCAGCAAACAGGGTGGTCGCACTGAAGCTTTCTTT.

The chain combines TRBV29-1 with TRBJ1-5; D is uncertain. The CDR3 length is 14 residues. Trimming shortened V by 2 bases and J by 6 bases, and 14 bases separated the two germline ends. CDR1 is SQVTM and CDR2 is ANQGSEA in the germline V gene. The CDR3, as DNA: TGCAGCGTTGAACTCTCGCAGGCGGGTCAGCCCCAGCATTTT. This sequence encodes CSVELSQAGQPQHF.

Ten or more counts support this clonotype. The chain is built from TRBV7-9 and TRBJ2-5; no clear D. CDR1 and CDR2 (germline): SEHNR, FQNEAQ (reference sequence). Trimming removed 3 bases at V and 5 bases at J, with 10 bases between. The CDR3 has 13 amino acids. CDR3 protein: CASSLDVAETQYF. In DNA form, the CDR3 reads TGTGCCAGCAGCTTGGACGTCGCTGAGACCCAGTACTTC.

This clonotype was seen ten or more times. The CDR3 region is CASSLSLDSEAFF. CDR3 DNA: TGTGCCAGCAGCCTCTCTCTGGACAGTGAAGCTTTCTTT. The V call is TRBV6-2 or TRBV6-3, the J call TRBJ1-1, with D perhaps TRBD1 (6 bases). V was pared by 6 bases and J by 7 bases, with 15 bases between. Germline V gives CDR1 MNHEY, CDR2 SVGEGT. This CDR3 has 13 residues.

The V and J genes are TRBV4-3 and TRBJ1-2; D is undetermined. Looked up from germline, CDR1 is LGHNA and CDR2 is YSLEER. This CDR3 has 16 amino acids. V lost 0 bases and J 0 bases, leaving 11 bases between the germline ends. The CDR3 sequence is CASSQDTLKSNYGYTF. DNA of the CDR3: TGCGCCAGCAGCCAAGACACGTTAAAGTCTAACTATGGCTACACCTTC.

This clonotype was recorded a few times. This CDR3 reads CASSTRHTQYF. For the CDR3, the DNA is TGTGCCAGCAGTACGCGGCATACGCAGTATTTT. The chain carries TRBV12-3 or TRBV12-4 and TRBJ2-3; D uncertain. CDR3 length equals 11 residues. The V and J ends lost 5 bases and 7 bases respectively, with 7 bases between them.

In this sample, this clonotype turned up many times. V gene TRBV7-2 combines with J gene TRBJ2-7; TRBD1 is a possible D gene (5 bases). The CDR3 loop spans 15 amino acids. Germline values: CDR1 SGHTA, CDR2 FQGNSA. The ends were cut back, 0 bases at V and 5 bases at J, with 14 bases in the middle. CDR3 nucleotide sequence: TGTGCCAGCAGCTTAGCCTCGGCAGGGTACGACGAGCAGTACTTC. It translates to CASSLASAGYDEQYF.

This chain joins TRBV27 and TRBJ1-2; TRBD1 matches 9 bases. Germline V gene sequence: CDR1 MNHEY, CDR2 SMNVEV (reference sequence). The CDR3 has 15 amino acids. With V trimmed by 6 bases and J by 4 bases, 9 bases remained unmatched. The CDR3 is CASSTGTGTPYGYTF. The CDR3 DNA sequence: TGTGCCAGCAGCACCGGGACAGGGACCCCCTATGGCTACACCTTC.

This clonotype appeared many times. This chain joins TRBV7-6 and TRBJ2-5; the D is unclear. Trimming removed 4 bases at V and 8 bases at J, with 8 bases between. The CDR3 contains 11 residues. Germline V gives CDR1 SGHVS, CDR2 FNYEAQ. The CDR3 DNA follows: TGTGCCAGCAGCTACCCCCCAACCCAGTACTTC. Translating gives CASSYPPTQYF.

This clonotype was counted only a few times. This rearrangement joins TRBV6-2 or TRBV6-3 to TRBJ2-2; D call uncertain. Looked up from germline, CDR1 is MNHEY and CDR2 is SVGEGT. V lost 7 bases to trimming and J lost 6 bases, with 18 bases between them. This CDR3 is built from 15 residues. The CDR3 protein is CASNSHLPLPGELFF. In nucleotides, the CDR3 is TGTGCCAGCAATTCACACCTACCGCTACCCGGGGAGCTGTTTTTT.

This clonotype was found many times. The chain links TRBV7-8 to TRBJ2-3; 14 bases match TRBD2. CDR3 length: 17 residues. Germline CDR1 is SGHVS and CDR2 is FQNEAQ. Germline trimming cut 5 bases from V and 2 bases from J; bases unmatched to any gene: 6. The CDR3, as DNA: TGTGCCAGCAGCCCCCCGACTAGCGGGAGGGTCACAGATACGCAGTATTTT. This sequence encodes CASSPPTSGRVTDTQYF.

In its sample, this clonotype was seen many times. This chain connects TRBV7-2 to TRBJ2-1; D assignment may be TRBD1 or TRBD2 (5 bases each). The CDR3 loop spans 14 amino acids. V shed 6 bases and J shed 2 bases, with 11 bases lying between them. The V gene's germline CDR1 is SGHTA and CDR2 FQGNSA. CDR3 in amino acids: CASRSGRTYNEQFF. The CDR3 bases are TGTGCCAGCAGATCGGGACGGACCTACAATGAGCAGTTCTTC.

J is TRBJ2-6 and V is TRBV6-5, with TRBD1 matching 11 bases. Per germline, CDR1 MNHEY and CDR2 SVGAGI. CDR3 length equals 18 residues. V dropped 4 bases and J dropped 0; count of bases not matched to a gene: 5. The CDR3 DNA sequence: TGTGCCAGCAGTTCCCGGGACAGGGGGTCCTCTGGGGCCAACGTCCTGACTTTC. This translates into CASSSRDRGSSGANVLTF.

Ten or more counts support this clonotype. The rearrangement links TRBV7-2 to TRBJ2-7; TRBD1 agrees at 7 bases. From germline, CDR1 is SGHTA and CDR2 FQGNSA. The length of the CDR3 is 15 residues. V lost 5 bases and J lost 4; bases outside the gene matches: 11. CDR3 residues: CASSQTGTVLYEQYF. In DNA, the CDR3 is TGTGCCAGCAGCCAAACCGGGACAGTACTATACGAGCAGTACTTC.

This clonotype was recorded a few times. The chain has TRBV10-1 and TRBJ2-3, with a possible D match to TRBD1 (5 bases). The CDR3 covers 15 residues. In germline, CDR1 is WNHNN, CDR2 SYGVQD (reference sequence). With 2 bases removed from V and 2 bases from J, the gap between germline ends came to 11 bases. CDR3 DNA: TGCGCCAGCAGTGAGGCAGGGCGCGCCACAGATACGCAGTATTTT. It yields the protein CASSEAGRATDTQYF.

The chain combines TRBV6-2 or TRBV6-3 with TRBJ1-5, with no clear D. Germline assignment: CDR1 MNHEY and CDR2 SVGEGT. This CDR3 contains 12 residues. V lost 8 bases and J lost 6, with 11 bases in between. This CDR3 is CASSVWGQPQHF. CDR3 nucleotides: TGTGCCAGCTCGGTGTGGGGTCAGCCCCAGCATTTT.

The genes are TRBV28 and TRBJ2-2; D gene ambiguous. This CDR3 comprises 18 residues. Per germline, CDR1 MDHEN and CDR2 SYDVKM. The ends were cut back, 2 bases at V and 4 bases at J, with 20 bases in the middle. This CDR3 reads CASSLTARRIQSTGELFF. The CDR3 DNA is TGTGCCAGCAGTTTAACGGCGAGGCGGATACAATCCACCGGGGAGCTGTTTTTT. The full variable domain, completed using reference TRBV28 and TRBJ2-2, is DVKVTQSSRYLVKRTGEKVFLECVQDMDHENMFWYRQDPGLGLRLIYFSYDVKMKEKGDIPEGYSVSREKKERFSLILESASTNQTSMYLCASSLTARRIQSTGELFFGEGSRLTVL.

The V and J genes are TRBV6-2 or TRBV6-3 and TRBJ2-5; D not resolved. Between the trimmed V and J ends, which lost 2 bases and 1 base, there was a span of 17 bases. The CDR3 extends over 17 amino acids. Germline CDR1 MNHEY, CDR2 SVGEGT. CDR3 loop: CASSYLLRTVSQETQYF. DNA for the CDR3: TGTGCCAGCAGTTACCTCCTGAGGACGGTGAGCCAAGAGACCCAGTACTTC.

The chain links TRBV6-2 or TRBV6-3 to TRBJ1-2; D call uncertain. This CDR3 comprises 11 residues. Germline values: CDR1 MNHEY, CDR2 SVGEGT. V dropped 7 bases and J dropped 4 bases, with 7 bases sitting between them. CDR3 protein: CASNTGYGYTF. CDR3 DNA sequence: TGTGCCAGCAACACCGGCTATGGCTACACCTTC.

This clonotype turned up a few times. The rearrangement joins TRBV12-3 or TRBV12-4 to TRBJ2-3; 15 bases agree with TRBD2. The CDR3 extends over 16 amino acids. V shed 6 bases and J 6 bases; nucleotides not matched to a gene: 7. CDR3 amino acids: CASRIGLAGGADTQYF. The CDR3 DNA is TGTGCCAGCAGGATCGGACTAGCGGGAGGGGCCGATACGCAGTATTTT.

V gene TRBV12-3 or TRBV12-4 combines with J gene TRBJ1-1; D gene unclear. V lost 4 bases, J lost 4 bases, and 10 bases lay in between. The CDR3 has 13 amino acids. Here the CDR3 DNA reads TGTGCCAGCAGTTCCTTCGTAGTCACTGAAGCTTTCTTT. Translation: CASSSFVVTEAFF.

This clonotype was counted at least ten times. The CDR3 reads CASSPTGLFHEQYV. For the CDR3, the DNA is TGTGCCAGCAGCCCAACAGGCCTTTTTCACGAGCAGTACGTC. The chain links TRBV7-2 to TRBJ2-7; tentative D call: TRBD1 (5 bases). Trimming removed 5 bases from V and 5 bases from J, with 16 bases in between. CDR3 length: 14 amino acids. Germline CDR1 is SGHTA and CDR2 is FQGNSA.

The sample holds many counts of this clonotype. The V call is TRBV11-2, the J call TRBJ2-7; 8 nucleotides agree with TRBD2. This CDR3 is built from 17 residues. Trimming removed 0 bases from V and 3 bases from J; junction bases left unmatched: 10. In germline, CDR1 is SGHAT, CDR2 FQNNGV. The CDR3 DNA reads TGTGCCAGCAGCTTAGAGATATTGTTAGCGGGGAACTACGAGCAGTACTTC. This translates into CASSLEILLAGNYEQYF.

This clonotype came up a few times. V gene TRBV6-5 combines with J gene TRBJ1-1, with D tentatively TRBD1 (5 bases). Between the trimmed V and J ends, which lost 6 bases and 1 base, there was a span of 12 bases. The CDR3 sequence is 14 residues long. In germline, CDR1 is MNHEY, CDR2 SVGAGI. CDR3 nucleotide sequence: TGTGCCAGCAGACCAGGTAGGGGGAACACTGAAGCTTTCTTT. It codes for CASRPGRGNTEAFF.